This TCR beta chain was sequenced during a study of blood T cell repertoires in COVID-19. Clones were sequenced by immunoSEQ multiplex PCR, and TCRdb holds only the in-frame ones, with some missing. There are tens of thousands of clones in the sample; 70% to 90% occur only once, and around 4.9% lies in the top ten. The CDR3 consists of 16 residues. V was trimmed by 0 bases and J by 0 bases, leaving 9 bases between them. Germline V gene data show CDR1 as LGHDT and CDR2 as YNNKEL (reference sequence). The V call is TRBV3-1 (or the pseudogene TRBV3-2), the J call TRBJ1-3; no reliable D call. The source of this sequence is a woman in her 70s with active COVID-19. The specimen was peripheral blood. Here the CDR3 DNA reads TGTGCCAGCAGCCAAGATTTCGGGATCTCTGGAAACACCATATATTTT. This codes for CASSQDFGISGNTIYF.